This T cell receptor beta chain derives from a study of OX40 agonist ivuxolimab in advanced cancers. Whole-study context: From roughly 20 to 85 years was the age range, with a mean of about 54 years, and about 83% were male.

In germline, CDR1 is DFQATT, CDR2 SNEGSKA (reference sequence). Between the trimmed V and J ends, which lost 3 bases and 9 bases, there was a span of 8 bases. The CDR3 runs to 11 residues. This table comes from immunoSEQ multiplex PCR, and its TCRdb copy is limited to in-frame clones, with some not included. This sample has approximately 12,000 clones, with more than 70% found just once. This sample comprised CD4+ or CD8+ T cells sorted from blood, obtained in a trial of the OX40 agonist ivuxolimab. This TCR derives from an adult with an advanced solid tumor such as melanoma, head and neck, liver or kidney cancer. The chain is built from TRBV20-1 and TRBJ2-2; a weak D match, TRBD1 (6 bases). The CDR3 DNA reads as TGCAGTGCTAGGGGGGCTAGGGAGCTGTTTTTT. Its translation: CSARGARELFF.